This T cell receptor beta chain stems from a study of metastatic and nonmetastatic thyroid tumors. Study-wide context: From malignant and benign thyroid patients, repertoires in blood and in tumor or nodule tissue were compared.

Per the study methods: To classify distant metastasis in papillary thyroid cancer, a model was built from CDR3 differences across clinicopathological groups. With MiXCR, TCRdb reprocessed the PCR reads. What appears here as the V and J calls and clone size reflects TCRdb's work, not the paper's. Of over 65,000 clones in the sample, around 13% were seen once. None of the patients had undergone any treatment ahead of thyroid surgery. CDR1 is SGHNT and CDR2 is YYREEE in the germline V gene (reference sequence). The CDR3 loop spans 15 amino acids. V gave up 3 bases and J gave up 4 bases; unmatched junction bases: 4. This clone was detected only a few times. Its antigen is currently unknown. Overall study results and limits: In both blood and tumor samples, TCR beta diversity was reported significantly higher for malignant than benign nodules.

The sample consisted of tumor tissue. The rearrangement links TRBV5-4 to TRBJ2-1, with 10 positions matching TRBD2. This clonotype was obtained from a female donor with papillary thyroid cancer or a benign thyroid nodule (not recorded which). Some clones in this sample may be carry-over from other donors' samples. CDR3 bases: TGTGCCAGCAGCTCCGGGACTAGCGAATACAATGAGCAGTTCTTC. As protein: CASSSGTSEYNEQFF.